A single sample is the source of the 30 T cell receptor beta chains below, sequenced in a study of chemoradiotherapy in HPV16-positive cancers. The repertoire was sequenced with immunoSEQ multiplex PCR; TCRdb's copy has only in-frame clones and lacks some. The table has more than 9,000 clones, about 77% seen once. This sample was taken from a patient who underwent chemoradiotherapy. The receptors were gathered from a human donor with HPV-associated anogenital cancer.

V gene TRBV5-1 combines with J gene TRBJ1-3; D is unclear. With 5 bases removed from V and 2 bases from J, the gap between germline ends came to 11 bases. CDR1 is SGHRS and CDR2 is YFSETQ in the germline V gene. The CDR3 length is 14 residues. Here the CDR3 reads CASSDAWAGNTIYF. In DNA, the CDR3 is TGCGCCAGCAGTGACGCATGGGCTGGAAACACCATATATTTT.

The chain combines TRBV28 with TRBJ2-7, with 8 positions matching TRBD2. This CDR3 is 15 amino acids long. V lost 6 bases, J lost 2 bases, and 9 bases stayed unmatched. The germline V gene has CDR1 MDHEN and CDR2 SYDVKM. CDR3 in DNA: TGTGCCAGCAGAGGGGCCGGGAGGGGAACCTACGAGCAGTACTTC. This translates into CASRGAGRGTYEQYF.

This clone was seen just once. The rearrangement links TRBV4-2 to TRBJ2-7; the D gene is possibly TRBD2 (5 bases). Deletions cut 1 base from V and 0 bases from J, with 10 bases between. Germline V gives CDR1 LGHNA, CDR2 YNFKEQ. The CDR3 is made up of 15 amino acids. The CDR3 region has the DNA TGTGCCAGCAGCCAAGGTCTGGGGAGCTCCTACGAGCAGTACTTC. Encoded protein: CASSQGLGSSYEQYF.

The gene calls are TRBV6-5 and TRBJ2-2, with 9 positions matching TRBD1. CDR3 length: 15 residues. Germline V gene lookup returns CDR1 MNHEY and CDR2 SVGAGI. V lost 6 bases, J lost 5 bases, and 7 bases stayed unmatched. In DNA, the CDR3 is TGTGCCAGCAGACCAACAGGGGGCGGTACCGGGGAGCTGTTTTTT. It is translated as CASRPTGGGTGELFF.

The rearrangement joins TRBV9 to TRBJ2-1, with D perhaps matching TRBD1 (6 bases). Germline loops: CDR1 SGDLS, CDR2 YYNGEE. V dropped 4 bases and J dropped 7 bases, with 18 bases sitting between them. The CDR3 is made up of 15 amino acids. CDR3 residues: CASSPTGNGLNEQFF. Here the CDR3 DNA reads TGTGCCAGCAGCCCTACAGGGAACGGATTAAATGAGCAGTTCTTC.

This clone has only one observation. The chain employs TRBV2 and TRBJ2-5, with 11 bases identical to TRBD1. The DNA end lines up better with TRBJ2-7; the J call may be wrong. Germline V gene sequence: CDR1 SNHLY, CDR2 FYNNEI. CDR3 size: 14 residues. DNA of the CDR3: TGTGCCAGCAGCCGGGACAGGGGGGACTACGAGCAGTACTTC. Residues: CASSRDRGDYEQYF.

CDR3 sequence (DNA): TGTGCCAGCAGAGGGGCTAGCGGGAGTAAGAATGAGCAGTTCTTC. It translates to CASRGASGSKNEQFF. This rearrangement joins TRBV2 to TRBJ2-1; 10 nucleotides line up with TRBD2. The CDR3 runs 15 residues. V lost 6 bases, J lost 7 bases, and 9 bases stayed unmatched. Germline CDR1 SNHLY, CDR2 FYNNEI.

The chain uses TRBV9 and TRBJ1-3; D not certain. CDR1 and CDR2 from the germline V gene are SGDLS and YYNGEE. Deletions cut 0 bases from V and 0 bases from J, with 10 bases between. The CDR3 is 16 amino acids. The CDR3: CASSVGPAASGNTIYF. In nucleotides, the CDR3 is TGTGCCAGCAGCGTAGGGCCGGCGGCCTCTGGAAACACCATATATTTT.

The chain employs TRBV7-2 and TRBJ2-7; 10 nucleotides line up with TRBD2. The CDR3 is 14 amino acids. CDR1 and CDR2 from the germline V gene are SGHTA and FQGNSA. Trimming cost V 5 bases and J 2 bases; bases outside gene matches: 3. The CDR3 DNA reads as TGTGCCAGCAGCCCGACTAGCGGGCCCTACGAGCAGTACTTC. This gives the protein CASSPTSGPYEQYF. The full variable domain, its missing parts supplied by reference TRBV7-2 and TRBJ2-7, is GAGVSQSPSNKVTEKGKDVELRCDPISGHTALYWYRQSLGQGLEFLIYFQGNSAPDKSGLPSDRFSAERTGGSVSTLTIQRTQQEDSAVYLCASSPTSGPYEQYFGPGTRLTVT.

The chain links TRBV19 to TRBJ2-3; possibly TRBD1 or TRBD2 for D (5 bases each). Germline V gene sequence: CDR1 LNHDA, CDR2 SQIVND (reference sequence). The CDR3 spans 14 residues. V lost 9 bases and J 1 base, leaving 14 bases between the germline ends. In DNA, the CDR3 is TGTGCCAGCTCTCAGGGTAGCGGCACAGATACGCAGTATTTT. This encodes CASSQGSGTDTQYF.

This clone appeared a few times. The V call is TRBV6-6, the J call TRBJ1-5, with a tentative D call TRBD1 (6 bases). The CDR3 runs 12 residues. Germline V gene sequence: CDR1 MNHNY, CDR2 SVGAGI (reference sequence). The ends were cut back, 2 bases at V and 7 bases at J, with 6 bases in the middle. The CDR3 DNA is TGTGCCAGCAGTTACGGGGGCCAGCCCCAGCATTTT. Protein: CASSYGGQPQHF.

The V call is TRBV30, the J call TRBJ1-2; D is undetermined. Germline V gives CDR1 GTSNPN, CDR2 SVGIG (reference sequence). The CDR3 contains 14 residues. V dropped 0 bases and J dropped 4 bases, with 12 bases sitting between them. The CDR3 loop reads CAWSVGRASYGYTF. The CDR3 bases are TGTGCCTGGAGTGTAGGAAGGGCGTCCTATGGCTACACCTTC.

The chain is built from TRBV7-8 and TRBJ2-7; D assignment may be TRBD1 or TRBD2 (5 bases each). Germline V CDR1 and CDR2: SGHVS, FQNEAQ. Trimming shortened V by 4 bases and J by 2 bases, and 21 bases separated the two germline ends. The CDR3 is 17 residues long. The CDR3: CASSSSGPRTGTYEQYF. The CDR3 DNA sequence: TGTGCCAGCAGCTCCTCGGGGCCAAGAACAGGCACCTACGAGCAGTACTTC. The full variable domain, its missing parts supplied by reference TRBV7-8 and TRBJ2-7, is GAGVSQSPRYKVAKRGQDVALRCDPISGHVSLFWYQQALGQGPEFLTYFQNEAQLDKSGLPSDRFFAERPEGSVSTLKIQRTQQEDSAVYLCASSSSGPRTGTYEQYFGPGTRLTVT.

This clone was seen a few times. This chain uses TRBV6-1 with TRBJ1-1; D uncertain. Germline CDR1 MNHNS, CDR2 SASEGT. This CDR3 region has 15 residues. Trimming left V 5 bases short and J 0 bases short, with 13 bases between. The CDR3 reads CASSRDPRLNTEAFF. DNA for the CDR3: TGTGCCAGCAGTCGGGATCCCCGGCTGAACACTGAAGCTTTCTTT.

The chain couples TRBV11-2 to TRBJ1-6; D unresolved. The CDR3 contains 14 residues. V was clipped by 4 bases and J by 7 bases, with 11 bases between them. Germline V CDR1 and CDR2: SGHAT, FQNNGV. The CDR3 here is CASSYPFSNSPLHF. CDR3 DNA sequence: TGTGCCAGCAGCTACCCCTTTTCAAATTCACCCCTCCACTTT.

In its sample, this clone was seen once. The chain uses TRBV7-2 and TRBJ1-1; 9 positions agree with TRBD1. This CDR3 is built from 15 residues. Looked up from germline, CDR1 is SGHTA and CDR2 is FQGNSA. V was pared by 1 base and J by 4 bases, with 4 bases of the junction left unmatched. The CDR3: CASSLVGQGGTEAFF. The CDR3 DNA is TGTGCCAGCAGCTTAGTGGGACAGGGCGGCACTGAAGCTTTCTTT.

The V call is TRBV16, the J call TRBJ1-2; D not certain. Germline-derived CDR1 and CDR2 are KGHSY and FQNENV. V was trimmed by 0 bases and J by 4 bases, leaving 18 bases between them. CDR3 length equals 17 residues. The CDR3: CASSQSGIDTFPYGYTF. The CDR3 DNA is TGTGCCAGCAGCCAATCGGGAATTGACACCTTTCCCTATGGCTACACCTTC.

The V and J genes are TRBV5-1 and TRBJ2-7, with TRBD1 matching 8 bases. With 3 bases clipped from V and 2 bases from J, the junction kept 4 bases outside the gene matches. The CDR3 length is 14 residues. Germline CDR1 reads SGHRS; CDR2 reads YFSETQ. CDR3 nucleotide sequence: TGCGCCAGCAGCTGGGGGACAGGAACCTACGAGCAGTACTTC. It encodes CASSWGTGTYEQYF.

The V and J genes are TRBV7-9 and TRBJ2-3; maybe TRBD2 (5 bases). V lost 4 bases and J 8 bases, leaving 16 bases between the germline ends. The CDR3 has 14 amino acids. Germline V gene sequence: CDR1 SEHNR, CDR2 FQNEAQ (reference sequence). CDR3 bases: TGTGCCAGCAGCTCCATGCCAAGACGGGGTACGCAGTATTTT. Translated: CASSSMPRRGTQYF. Filled out from reference TRBV7-9 and TRBJ2-3, the complete variable domain reads DTGVSQNPRHKITKRGQNVTFRCDPISEHNRLYWYRQTLGQGPEFLTYFQNEAQLEKSRLLSDRFSAERPKGSFSTLEIQRTEQGDSAMYLCASSSMPRRGTQYFGPGTRLTVL.

This clone was counted between two and nine times. The V and J genes are TRBV9 and TRBJ1-2; D remains ambiguous. The CDR3 is 16 residues long. The V end lost 0 bases, the J end lost 4 bases, and 16 bases lay between the germline ends. Germline V gives CDR1 SGDLS, CDR2 YYNGEE. CDR3: CASSVAPSVGPYGYTF. The CDR3 nucleotides read TGTGCCAGCAGCGTAGCTCCGTCGGTCGGGCCCTATGGCTACACCTTC.

This clone has just a few counts. The chain has TRBV5-1 and TRBJ2-6; D is unclear. This CDR3 comprises 14 residues. Germline V gene data show CDR1 as SGHRS and CDR2 as YFSETQ. Trimming took off 3 bases at V and 4 bases at J, with 8 bases between the two ends. Written as DNA, the CDR3 is TGCGCCAGCAGCTCGGTGAGGGGGGCCAACGTCCTGACTTTC. This sequence encodes CASSSVRGANVLTF.

The V call is TRBV2, the J call TRBJ1-4; D is unresolved. Germline CDR1 reads SNHLY; CDR2 reads FYNNEI. This CDR3 has 12 amino acids. The V gene lost 6 bases and the J gene lost 3 bases, with 5 bases spanning the gap. CDR3 in amino acids: CASRGSNEKLFF. In DNA form, the CDR3 reads TGTGCCAGCAGGGGGTCTAATGAAAAACTGTTTTTT.

This clone has more than one count but fewer than ten. The chain has TRBV19 and TRBJ2-1; tentative D call: TRBD2 (5 bases). The CDR3 runs to 15 residues. Germline CDR1 reads LNHDA; CDR2 reads SQIVND (reference sequence). The V end lost 4 bases, the J end lost 7 bases, and 17 bases lay between the germline ends. CDR3 amino acids: CASSSPGTRGNEQFF. CDR3 nucleotides: TGTGCCAGTAGTAGTCCGGGAACTAGAGGGAATGAGCAGTTCTTC.

The chain carries TRBV11-3 and TRBJ1-1; D ambiguous. V gave up 5 bases and J gave up 0 bases, with 7 bases separating them. Germline lookup yields CDR1 SGHNT and CDR2 YENEEA. The CDR3 totals 13 residues. The CDR3 reads CASSRRLNTEAFF. For the CDR3, the DNA is TGTGCCAGCAGCCGCCGGTTGAACACTGAAGCTTTCTTT.

This clone was observed a handful of times. The V and J genes are TRBV7-9 and TRBJ1-2; D is unresolved. The V gene's germline CDR1 is SEHNR and CDR2 FQNEAQ (reference sequence). V lost 6 bases to trimming and J lost 0 bases, with 5 bases between them. CDR3 length: 12 amino acids. The CDR3 DNA is TGTGCCAGCAGGTCAGCTAACTATGGCTACACCTTC. Amino acid sequence: CASRSANYGYTF.

The V gene is TRBV19, the J gene TRBJ2-3; D is ambiguous. CDR1 is LNHDA, CDR2 SQIVND, per germline (reference sequence). Trimming left V 5 bases short and J 1 base short, with 13 bases between. This CDR3 contains 15 residues. This CDR3 is CASSAGRGGTDTQYF. The CDR3 DNA reads TGTGCCAGTAGTGCCGGGCGAGGTGGCACAGATACGCAGTATTTT.

The chain employs TRBV4-2 and TRBJ2-7; D remains unclear. V lost 2 bases, J lost 3 bases, and 5 bases lay in between. CDR3 size: 12 residues. Germline loops: CDR1 LGHNA, CDR2 YNFKEQ. CDR3 loop: CASSQNIYEQYF. The CDR3 DNA follows: TGTGCCAGCAGCCAAAACATCTACGAGCAGTACTTC.

The chain joins TRBV28 to TRBJ1-1; no clear D gene. This CDR3 region has 12 residues. Trimming cost V 5 bases and J 4 bases, with 8 bases left between them. The germline CDR1 and CDR2 sequences are MDHEN and SYDVKM. DNA for the CDR3: TGTGCCAGCAGTCAAGATGGCACTGAAGCTTTCTTT. Its translation: CASSQDGTEAFF.

This clone turned up a few times. Here the CDR3 reads CASSAWTGTEAFF. CDR3 coding DNA: TGTGCCAGCAGTGCCTGGACGGGGACTGAAGCTTTCTTT. The chain recombines TRBV6-5 with TRBJ1-1; D uncertain. V lost 5 bases to trimming and J lost 5 bases, with 12 bases between them. The CDR3 is made up of 13 amino acids. Germline values: CDR1 MNHEY, CDR2 SVGAGI.

The V gene is TRBV6-1, the J gene TRBJ2-3, with unresolved D. V was clipped by 3 bases and J by 1 base, with 11 bases between them. The germline gives CDR1 MNHNS, CDR2 SASEGT. This CDR3 has 15 amino acids. CDR3: CASSDIGWRTDTQYF. CDR3 sequence (DNA): TGTGCCAGCAGTGATATCGGGTGGCGCACAGATACGCAGTATTTT.